The T cell receptor (beta chain) under discussion was sequenced for a study of blood T cells in healthy people across ages (dated by TCRdb to about 2015). In the study overall: In model experiments, roughly one uniquely barcoded TCR beta cDNA molecule per two T cells was captured by template switching. To track age-related changes in TCR beta repertoire diversity, the study relied on deep sequencing normalized with unique cDNA molecular identifiers. The donors were split into four age groups: young (average 16 years), middle-aged (about 40), aged (62) and long-lived (roughly 86). Donors of different ages were randomly distributed across sequencing lanes to avoid experimental bias. For two donors (one aged 18 to 29 and one aged 80 or older), the study analyzed two additional independent replicas of 1 million unique cDNA reads from the same blood draw. The paper's findings and limits, for the study overall: A strong correlation was found between observed TCR beta diversity and the percentage of naive T cells measured by flow cytometry. Compared with the aged group, more naive CD4+ T cells, fewer expanded clones and increased TCR diversity were shown by the long-lived group, suggesting age selection. Observed TCR beta diversity per million T cells fell roughly linearly with age, and a significant reduction was already apparent by age approximately 40. Total diversity estimates from one million sequenced T cells were considered lower bounds and underestimates. The CMV infection status of donors was not known, potentially confounding age-related changes in expanded clonotypes. Because profiling used bulk unsorted PBMCs, naive and antigen-experienced compartments could not be compared conclusively.

This clonotype showed up just a few times. Its antigen is currently not known. No clone much larger than this one lies a single base away; base qualities are absent. The 40 or so donors, aged 6 to 90 years, were systemically healthy Caucasian individuals from Russia. Each donor gave about 9.7 milliliters of peripheral blood, drawn into EDTA-treated Vacutainer tubes. PBMCs were isolated by Ficoll-Paque density-gradient centrifugation, with at least 6 million obtained per sample. Total RNA was extracted from PBMCs with Trizol reagent, with at least 6 micrograms obtained per sample. The percentages of naive CD45RAhigh/CD27high T cells were determined by flow cytometry on a PBMC aliquot from every donor. The library relied on 5' RACE. This sample was sequenced with an Illumina HiSeq 2500. A second PCR of about 6 to 11 cycles was run with a J-beta primer mix and a sample-barcoded 5' primer. Each TCR beta cDNA molecule received a unique molecular identifier from a template-switch 5' adaptor carrying 12 random nucleotides. Each sample yielded at least 2.5 million CDR3-containing paired-end reads. All of the RNA was converted into first-strand cDNA using the Mint cDNA synthesis kit, with a TRBC-specific oligonucleotide serving as the primer. Following uracil-DNA glycosylase treatment, a first 18-cycle PCR with universal primers M1SS and BC2_uni_R was performed on all cDNA. The paper's processing steps were these. Each sample was normalized by randomly selecting 1 million high-quality reads, each carrying a distinct molecular identifier. Reads sharing molecular identifiers were discarded rather than binned into consensus sequences. MiTCR, run with a Q25 quality threshold and the strictest error-elimination algorithm, handled CDR3 identification, clonotype clustering and error correction. A nonparametric unseen species model with Euler transformation was used to estimate a lower bound on total TCR beta diversity. The public reads were run again by TCRdb, first through fastp at Q25 and then through MiXCR, and only productive beta chains were kept. Each entry merges the rows of one CDR3 protein and shows their most common DNA and genes. The V and J calls here are based on TCRdb, not the publication. For this sample the table gives some 1.5 million distinct CDR3 sequences, of which roughly two fifths were detected only once. The ten largest clones capture 4% of the sample.

The V end loses 4 bases and the J end loses 4 bases, and a stretch of 13 bases separates them. The germline V gene sets CDR1 to SQVTM and CDR2 to ANQGSEA. The CDR3 sequence holds 13 residues, the cysteine and phenylalanine included. Only the CDR3 DNA is retained, 39 bases long and in frame from the first base. Sequencing used blood. The chain uses TRBV29-1 and TRBJ1-1; the D gene assignment is ambiguous. The sequence was obtained from a woman aged 18-30 years in good health. In nucleotide form, the sequence is TGCAGCGTTGTGCGGAAACTGAGCACTGAAGCTTTCTTT. It encodes CSVVRKLSTEAFF.